This T cell receptor beta chain was observed in a study of T cell changes during pregnancy in multiple sclerosis. The protocol was immunoSEQ multiplex PCR, while the TCRdb copy is restricted to in-frame clones and leaves out a portion. The sample shows tens of thousands of clones, 88% of them seen only once. Only one count was recorded for this clone. The TCR sequence derives from a female donor with multiple sclerosis, enrolled in a pregnancy study. Sample: peripheral blood, taken in the first trimester of pregnancy.

CDR3 residues: CASSQGARPNTEAFF. The CDR3 region has the DNA TGCGCCAGCAGCCAAGGAGCCAGGCCGAACACTGAAGCTTTCTTT. The chain combines TRBV4-3 with TRBJ1-1; no reliable D call. The V gene's germline CDR1 is LGHNA and CDR2 YSLEER. Trimming stripped 1 base from V and 1 base from J, with 10 bases between. There are 15 residues in the CDR3.